The 5 T cell receptor beta chains below all came from one sample that was sequenced in a study of cytomegalovirus exposure and HLA in healthy donors. The PCR had 60 Vbeta and 13 Jbeta primers. Here immunoSEQ multiplex PCR was the method, and the copy in TCRdb shows in-frame clones only, minus some. This sample contains 150,000 to 200,000 clones. Sequencing used PBMCs. The source of these receptors is a man younger than 45 in good health and CMV-seronegative.

V and J are TRBV5-8 and TRBJ1-1, with 7 positions matching TRBD1. This CDR3 is 20 amino acids long. V dropped 1 base and J dropped 1; count of bases not matched to a gene: 19. CDR1 is SGHTS, CDR2 YDEGEE, per germline. Written as DNA, the CDR3 is TGTGCCAGCAGCTTGTCAAGTGTGGCTCCGGGGACAGCCTGGAACACTGAAGCTTTCTTT. This sequence encodes CASSLSSVAPGTAWNTEAFF.

The chain combines TRBV7-2 with TRBJ2-5; 8 bases are shared with TRBD1. The end of the DNA aligns better with TRBJ2-7, so the J call may be wrong. This CDR3 is built from 17 residues. The germline gives CDR1 SGHTA, CDR2 FQGNSA. The CDR3 DNA is TGTGCCAGCAGCTTTACCCGTATCGGACAGGGATTACACGAGCAGTACTTC. It is translated as CASSFTRIGQGLHEQYF.

The chain uses TRBV10-3 and TRBJ1-5; D ambiguous. The germline CDR1 and CDR2 sequences are ENHRY and SYGVKD. The CDR3 runs 15 residues. V lost 6 bases, J lost 1 base, and 13 bases lay in between. CDR3: CAIRDPRASNQPQHF. The CDR3 DNA follows: TGTGCCATCAGAGACCCGAGGGCGAGCAATCAGCCCCAGCATTTT.

This chain joins TRBV25-1 and TRBJ1-1, with 9 bases that match TRBD1. Germline V gives CDR1 MGHDK, CDR2 SYGVNS. The CDR3 spans 14 residues. V was clipped by 5 bases and J by 6 bases; unmatched bases: 7. For the CDR3, the DNA is TGTGCCAGCAGTCTGACAGGGGGAATGGCTGAAGCTTTCTTT. It is translated as CASSLTGGMAEAFF. The full variable domain, its missing parts supplied by reference TRBV25-1 and TRBJ1-1, is EADIYQTPRYLVIGTGKKITLECSQTMGHDKMYWYQQDPGMELHLIHYSYGVNSTEKGDLSSESTVSRIRTEHFPLTLESARPSHTSQYLCASSLTGGMAEAFFGQGTRLTVV.

This chain joins TRBV7-2 and TRBJ2-7; 8 bases are shared with TRBD2. CDR3 length: 14 amino acids. Looked up from germline, CDR1 is SGHTA and CDR2 is FQGNSA. V gave up 6 bases and J gave up 2 bases; unmatched junction bases: 6. CDR3 sequence: CASRPTSGPYEQYF. Written as DNA, the CDR3 is TGTGCCAGCAGACCTACTAGCGGACCCTACGAGCAGTACTTC.